The entry below gives a single TCR beta chain sequence along with its context. This sample was included in a study of T-cell reconstitution after alpha-beta-depleted transplantation in children. Unique molecular identifiers were incorporated into the prepared TCRbeta library. TCRdb re-derived calls from the PCR reads in MiXCR, one entry per CDR3 protein. The table has roughly 500,000 distinct CDR3 sequences, around 13% seen once. With 0 bases removed from V and 0 bases from J, the gap between germline ends came to 2 bases. The CDR3 is 13 residues long. Germline V gene data show CDR1 as KGHSH and CDR2 as LQKENI.

The chain combines TRBV18 with TRBJ1-1, with D unclear. The clonotype comes from a human donor who donated a stem cell graft to a child with combined immunodeficiency. Sequencing used PBMCs from the stem cell graft donor, obtained from the stem cell graft. CDR3 residues: CASSPPLNTEAFF. The CDR3 DNA sequence: TGTGCCAGCTCACCACCCCTGAACACTGAAGCTTTCTTT.